The sequence of this TCR beta chain was determined in a study of graft-versus-host responses after intestinal transplantation. Turning to the study itself: Multivisceral, liver-intestinal, or isolated intestinal transplants were performed in recipients. Recipients were all induced with anti-thymocyte globulin, then given tacrolimus and steroids for roughly three years. Findings and caveats of the study: Ileal or blood samples showed some GvH clones first, and such clones were also found in recipient marrow. In patients with graft-donor T cell macrochimerism, allograft graft-versus-host to host-versus-graft clonal ratios were high.

Germline loops: CDR1 SQVTM, CDR2 ANQGSEA. There are 13 residues in the CDR3. The V end was cut by 6 bases, the J end by 4 bases, with 15 bases between. As regards this clone: The antigen is not known.

Sequencing was performed with immunoSEQ multiplex PCR; in TCRdb, only in-frame clones are kept and a portion is missing. The sample consists of roughly 120,000 clones, 90% of them appearing once. This sequence originates from a human donor who received an intestinal transplant. The sequenced sample was unstimulated CD4+ T cells sorted from spleen or lymph node cells, obtained before intestinal transplant. V usage is TRBV29-1 and J usage is TRBJ1-1, with D hard to call. CDR3 loop: CSVGWTAGTEAFF. DNA of the CDR3: TGCAGCGTCGGCTGGACCGCGGGCACTGAAGCTTTCTTT.